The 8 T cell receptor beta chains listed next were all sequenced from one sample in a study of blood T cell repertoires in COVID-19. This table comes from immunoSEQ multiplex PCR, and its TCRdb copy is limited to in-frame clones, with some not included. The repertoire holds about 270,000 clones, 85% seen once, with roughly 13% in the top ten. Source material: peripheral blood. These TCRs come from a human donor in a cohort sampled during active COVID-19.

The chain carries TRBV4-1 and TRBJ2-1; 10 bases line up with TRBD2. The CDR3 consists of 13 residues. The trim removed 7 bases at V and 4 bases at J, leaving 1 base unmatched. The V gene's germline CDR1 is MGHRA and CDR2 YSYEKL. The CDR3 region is CASKREGYNEQFF. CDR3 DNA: TGCGCCAGCAAGCGGGAGGGGTACAATGAGCAGTTCTTC.

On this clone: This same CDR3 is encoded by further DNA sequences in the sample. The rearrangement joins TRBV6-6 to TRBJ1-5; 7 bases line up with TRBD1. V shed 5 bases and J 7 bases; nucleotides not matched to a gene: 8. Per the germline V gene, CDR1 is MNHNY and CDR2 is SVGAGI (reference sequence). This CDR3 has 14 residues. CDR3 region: CASSAEQGWQPQHF. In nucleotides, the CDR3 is TGTGCCAGCAGTGCGGAACAGGGGTGGCAGCCCCAGCATTTT.

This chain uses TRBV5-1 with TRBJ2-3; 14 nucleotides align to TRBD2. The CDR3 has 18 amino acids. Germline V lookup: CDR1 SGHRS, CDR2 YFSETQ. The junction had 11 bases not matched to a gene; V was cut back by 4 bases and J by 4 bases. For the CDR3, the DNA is TGCGCCAGCAGCCCGGCCGGGACTAGCGGGAGTAGCGCAGATACGCAGTATTTT. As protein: CASSPAGTSGSSADTQYF.

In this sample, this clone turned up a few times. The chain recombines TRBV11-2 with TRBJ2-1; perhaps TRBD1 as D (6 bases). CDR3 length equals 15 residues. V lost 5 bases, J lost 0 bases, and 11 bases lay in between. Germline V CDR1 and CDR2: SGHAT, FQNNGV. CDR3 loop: CASSHQGSSYNEQFF. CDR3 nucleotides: TGTGCCAGCAGCCACCAGGGGAGCTCCTACAATGAGCAGTTCTTC.

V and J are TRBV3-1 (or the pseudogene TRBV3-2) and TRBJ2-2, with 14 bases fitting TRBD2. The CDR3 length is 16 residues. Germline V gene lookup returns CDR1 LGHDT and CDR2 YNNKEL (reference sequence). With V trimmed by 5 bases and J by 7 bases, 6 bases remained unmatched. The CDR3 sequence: CASSTGLAGVGGELFF. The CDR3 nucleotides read TGTGCCAGCAGCACGGGACTAGCGGGAGTAGGCGGGGAGCTGTTTTTT.

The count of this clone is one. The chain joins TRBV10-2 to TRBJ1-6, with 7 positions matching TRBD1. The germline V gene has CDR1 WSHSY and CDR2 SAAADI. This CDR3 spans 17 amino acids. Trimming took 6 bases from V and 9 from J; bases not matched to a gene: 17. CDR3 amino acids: CASSGNEPTGKISPLHF. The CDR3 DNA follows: TGCGCCAGCAGCGGGAATGAACCGACAGGGAAGATTTCACCCCTCCACTTT.

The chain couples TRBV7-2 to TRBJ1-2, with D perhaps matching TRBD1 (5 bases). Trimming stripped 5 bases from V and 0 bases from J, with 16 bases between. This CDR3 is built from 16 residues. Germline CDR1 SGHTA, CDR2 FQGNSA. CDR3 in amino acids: CASSLGHLKTNYGYTF. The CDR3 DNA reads TGTGCCAGCAGCCTAGGACACCTGAAAACTAACTATGGCTACACCTTC.

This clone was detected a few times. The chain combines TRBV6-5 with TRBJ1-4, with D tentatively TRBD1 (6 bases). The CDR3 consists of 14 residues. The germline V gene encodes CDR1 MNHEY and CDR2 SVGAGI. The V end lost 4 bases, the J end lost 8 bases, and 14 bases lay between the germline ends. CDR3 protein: CASSSRWGPEKLFF. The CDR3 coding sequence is TGTGCCAGCAGTTCCCGGTGGGGGCCCGAAAAACTGTTTTTT.